Given below is one T cell receptor beta chain in context. The protocol was immunoSEQ multiplex PCR, while the TCRdb copy is restricted to in-frame clones and leaves out a portion. Of around 45,000 clones listed, 88% were seen once; the top ten hold roughly an eighth. This sample was included in a study of PD-L1 blockade in urothelial cancer. Study details: Atezolizumab 1,200 mg was given intravenously every 3 weeks, starting 2014.

The germline CDR1 and CDR2 sequences are SGHTA and FQGNSA. Trimming pared 7 bases from V and 3 bases from J, leaving 16 bases between. This CDR3 has 14 amino acids. The receptor comes from a woman aged 55-70 years with urothelial cancer. The V gene is TRBV7-2, the J gene TRBJ2-7; D not certain. The sample here was PBMCs, taken around atezolizumab (anti-PD-L1) treatment. CDR3 in amino acids: CASKMLASGYEQYF. DNA of the CDR3: TGTGCCAGCAAAATGCTGGCGTCAGGCTACGAGCAGTACTTC. The variable domain in full, with the rest retrieved from reference TRBV7-2 and TRBJ2-7, is GAGVSQSPSNKVTEKGKDVELRCDPISGHTALYWYRQSLGQGLEFLIYFQGNSAPDKSGLPSDRFSAERTGGSVSTLTIQRTQQEDSAVYLCASKMLASGYEQYFGPGTRLTVT.